These T cell receptor beta chains were read from a single sample in a study of T cells in Graves' hyperthyroidism and ophthalmopathy. In TCRdb, the multiplex PCR reads were re-called with MiXCR into one record per CDR3 protein. The sample shows hundreds of thousands of distinct CDR3 sequences, around 15% of them seen only once. Source material: blood. These receptors came from a woman aged 25 to 45 with Graves' hyperthyroidism. CDR3s include the opening cysteine and the closing phenylalanine or tryptophan.

v_call	j_call	cdr3_aa
TRBV6-5	TRBJ1-1	CASSYSRGSAGEAFF
TRBV2	TRBJ2-7	CASMGTGKTYEQYF
TRBV19	TRBJ2-1	CASGSAVYNEQFF
TRBV5-1	TRBJ2-7	CASRGEDTTYEQYF
TRBV2	TRBJ1-2	CASTAPSYGYTF
TRBV5-1	TRBJ2-1	CASSLTSGANEQFF
TRBV24-1	TRBJ2-2	CATSDDVNTGELFF
TRBV2	TRBJ2-2	CASTTGTSGSGGELFF
TRBV3-1	TRBJ2-5	CASSQVEIHRETQYF
TRBV5-1	TRBJ2-1	CASTTGAGGFNEQFF
TRBV27	TRBJ2-7	CASSRDLDYEQYF
TRBV11-2	TRBJ1-5	CASSLGSSSNQPQHF
TRBV11-1	TRBJ1-2	CASSPGSGGYTF
TRBV2	TRBJ2-7	CASEDTQASYEQYF
TRBV27	TRBJ2-1	CASSLENRENEQFF
TRBV24-1	TRBJ2-1	CATSDLGNQLDEQFF
TRBV18	TRBJ1-5	CAGSLGGDQPQHF
TRBV6-5	TRBJ2-1	CASSYGRENEQFF
TRBV20-1	TRBJ2-2	CSARDWGGTGPNTGELFF
TRBV27	TRBJ2-3	CASSTYSGSTDTQYF
TRBV28	TRBJ2-1	CASSLVPSGYDNEQFF
TRBV2	TRBJ2-5	CASSPGPRRELAGETQYF
TRBV5-1	TRBJ2-7	CASSLGASGSVEQYF
TRBV14	TRBJ2-1	CASSQDLAYNEQFF
TRBV7-3	TRBJ1-1	CASSLNRGRSTEAFF
TRBV6-1	TRBJ2-7	CASSQGGLAEAYEQYF
TRBV2	TRBJ2-5	CASSGRGAETQYF
TRBV28	TRBJ1-2	CATSFGQGAGYTF
TRBV28	TRBJ1-2	CASSFPDGYTF
TRBV12-3/TRBV12-4	TRBJ2-1	CASTKAGGFENEQFF
TRBV12-3/TRBV12-4	TRBJ2-7	CASSNIAGEQYF
TRBV4-3	TRBJ2-2	CASSQEDSGRAGTGELFF
TRBV24-1	TRBJ2-1	CATSDLDGGTAYNEQFF
TRBV20-1	TRBJ2-7	CSPKYSGSYPPEQYF
TRBV20-1	TRBJ1-5	CSAADRGGQPQHF
TRBV7-9	TRBJ2-5	CASRNRLETQYF
TRBV27	TRBJ2-1	CASITTSGSYNEQFF
TRBV19	TRBJ1-2	CASAATGANYGYTF
TRBV25-1	TRBJ2-1	CASRDRGTGQFF
TRBV20-1	TRBJ2-7	CSASGTDSYEQYF
TRBV10-3	TRBJ2-1	CAISERPPGQLYNEQFF
TRBV6-1	TRBJ2-7	CAGSQGPISYEQYF
TRBV5-6	TRBJ2-7	CASSLTRAGEQYF
TRBV6-1	TRBJ1-1	CASSRGQEAFF
TRBV28	TRBJ1-4	CASSFRRSRGEKLFF
TRBV6-2/TRBV6-3	TRBJ2-2	CASSYELAGPNTGELFF
TRBV29-1	TRBJ1-1	CSVGDAEGSAFF
TRBV20-1	TRBJ2-7	CSARVSWDEQYF
TRBV5-1	TRBJ2-5	CASSFGGLAGAGETQYF
TRBV19	TRBJ2-7	CASSISLVSAYEQYF
TRBV6-5	TRBJ2-5	CASSYFGTSVRGETQYF
TRBV5-6	TRBJ2-5	CASSSGQGLRETQYF
TRBV4-1	TRBJ2-7	CASSQDRLAGVVYEQYF
TRBV29-1	TRBJ2-7	CSVVPGLGEGYEQYF
TRBV6-2/TRBV6-3	TRBJ1-1	CASSYGPIRVGTEAFF
TRBV20-1	TRBJ2-1	CSARDWGALYNEQFF
TRBV6-2/TRBV6-3	TRBJ2-7	CASSRPPRVRESDEQYF